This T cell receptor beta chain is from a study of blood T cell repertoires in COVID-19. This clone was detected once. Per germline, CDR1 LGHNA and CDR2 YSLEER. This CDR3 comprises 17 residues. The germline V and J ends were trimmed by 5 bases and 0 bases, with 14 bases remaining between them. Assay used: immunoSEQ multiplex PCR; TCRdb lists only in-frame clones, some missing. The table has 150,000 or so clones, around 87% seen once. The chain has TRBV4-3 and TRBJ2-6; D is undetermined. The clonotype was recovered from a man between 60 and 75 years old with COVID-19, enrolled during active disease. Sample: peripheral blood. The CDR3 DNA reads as TGCGCCAGCAGCACCCATTACGCCGGCTCTGGGGCCAACGTCCTGACTTTC. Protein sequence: CASSTHYAGSGANVLTF.